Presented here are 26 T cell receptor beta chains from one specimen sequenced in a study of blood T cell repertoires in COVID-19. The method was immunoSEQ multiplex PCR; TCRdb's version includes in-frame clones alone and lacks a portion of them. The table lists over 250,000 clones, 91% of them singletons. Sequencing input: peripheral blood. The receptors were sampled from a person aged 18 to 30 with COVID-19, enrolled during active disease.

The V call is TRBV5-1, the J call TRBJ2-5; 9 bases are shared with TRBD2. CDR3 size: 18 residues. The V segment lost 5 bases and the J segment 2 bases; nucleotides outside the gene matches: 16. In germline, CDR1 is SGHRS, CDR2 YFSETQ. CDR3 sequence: CASRLLAGALTYQETQYF. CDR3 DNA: TGCGCCAGCAGGTTATTAGCGGGAGCCCTCACTTATCAAGAGACCCAGTACTTC. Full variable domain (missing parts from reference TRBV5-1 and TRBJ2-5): KAGVTQTPRYLIKTRGQQVTLSCSPISGHRSVSWYQQTPGQGLQFLFEYFSETQRNKGNFPGRFSGRQFSNSRSEMNVSTLELGDSALYLCASRLLAGALTYQETQYFGPGTRLLVL.

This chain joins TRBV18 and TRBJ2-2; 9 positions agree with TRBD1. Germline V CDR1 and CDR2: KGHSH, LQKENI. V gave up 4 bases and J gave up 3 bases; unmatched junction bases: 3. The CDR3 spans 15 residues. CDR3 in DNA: TGTGCCAGCTCACTGGGACAGGGTGACACCGGGGAGCTGTTTTTT. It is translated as CASSLGQGDTGELFF.

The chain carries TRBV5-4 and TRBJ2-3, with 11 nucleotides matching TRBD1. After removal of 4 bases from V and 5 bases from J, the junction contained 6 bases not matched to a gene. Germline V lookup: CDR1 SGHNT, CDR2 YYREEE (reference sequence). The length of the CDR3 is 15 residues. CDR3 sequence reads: CASSRGQGAGDTQYF. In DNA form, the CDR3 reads TGTGCCAGCAGCCGAGGACAGGGGGCTGGAGATACGCAGTATTTT. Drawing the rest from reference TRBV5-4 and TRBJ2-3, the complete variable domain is ETGVTQSPTHLIKTRGQQVTLRCSSQSGHNTVSWYQQALGQGPQFIFQYYREEENGRGNFPPRFSGLQFPNYSSELNVNALELDDSALYLCASSRGQGAGDTQYFGPGTRLTVL.

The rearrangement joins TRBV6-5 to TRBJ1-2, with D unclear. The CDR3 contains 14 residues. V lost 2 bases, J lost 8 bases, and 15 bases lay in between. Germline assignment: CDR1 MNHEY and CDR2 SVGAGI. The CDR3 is CASSYGRFVGGYTF. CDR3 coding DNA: TGTGCCAGCAGTTACGGTCGGTTCGTGGGCGGCTACACCTTC.

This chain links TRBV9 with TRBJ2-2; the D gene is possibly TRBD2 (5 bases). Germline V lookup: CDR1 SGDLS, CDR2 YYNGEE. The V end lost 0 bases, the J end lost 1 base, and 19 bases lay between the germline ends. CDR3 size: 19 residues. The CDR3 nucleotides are TGTGCCAGCAGCGTAGCCCCGTCCCTGGGAGCCATGAACACCGGGGAGCTGTTTTTT. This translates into CASSVAPSLGAMNTGELFF.

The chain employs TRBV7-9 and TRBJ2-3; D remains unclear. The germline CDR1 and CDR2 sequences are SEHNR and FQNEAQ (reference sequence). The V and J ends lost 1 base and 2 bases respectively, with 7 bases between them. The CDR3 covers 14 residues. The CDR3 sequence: CASSLVPVTDTQYF. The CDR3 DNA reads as TGTGCCAGCAGCTTAGTGCCAGTCACAGATACGCAGTATTTT.

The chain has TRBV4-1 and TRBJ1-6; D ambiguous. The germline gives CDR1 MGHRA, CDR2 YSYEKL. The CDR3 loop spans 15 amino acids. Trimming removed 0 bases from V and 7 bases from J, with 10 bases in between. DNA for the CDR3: TGCGCCAGCAGCCAAGATGTCAGTTTCAATTCACCCCTCCACTTT. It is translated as CASSQDVSFNSPLHF.

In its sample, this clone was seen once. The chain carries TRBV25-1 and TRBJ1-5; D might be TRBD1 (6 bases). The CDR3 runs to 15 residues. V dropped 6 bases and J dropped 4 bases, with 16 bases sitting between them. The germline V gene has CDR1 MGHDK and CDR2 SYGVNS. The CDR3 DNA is TGTGCCAGCAGATCCTTATCAGGGGATAATCAGCCCCAGCATTTT. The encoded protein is CASRSLSGDNQPQHF.

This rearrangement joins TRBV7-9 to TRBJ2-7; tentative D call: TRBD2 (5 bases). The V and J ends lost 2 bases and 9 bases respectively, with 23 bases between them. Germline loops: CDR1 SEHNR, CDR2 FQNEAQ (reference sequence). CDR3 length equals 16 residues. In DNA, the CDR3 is TGTGCCAGCAGCTTATCGACCGAGGGCTCATACGGAGGGCAGTACTTC. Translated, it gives CASSLSTEGSYGGQYF.

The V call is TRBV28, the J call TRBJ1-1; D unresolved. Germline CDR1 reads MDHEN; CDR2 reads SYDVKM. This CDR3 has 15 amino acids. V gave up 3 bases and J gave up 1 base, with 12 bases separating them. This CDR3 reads CASSFSPRGNTEAFF. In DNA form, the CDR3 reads TGTGCCAGCAGTTTTTCACCCCGGGGGAACACTGAAGCTTTCTTT.

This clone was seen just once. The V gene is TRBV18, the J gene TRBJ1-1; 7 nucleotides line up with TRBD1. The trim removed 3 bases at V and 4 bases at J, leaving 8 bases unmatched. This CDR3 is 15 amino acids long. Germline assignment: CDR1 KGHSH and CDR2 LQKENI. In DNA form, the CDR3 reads TGTGCCAGCTCACCCGAAAACAGGGGAGGCACTGAAGCTTTCTTT. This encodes CASSPENRGGTEAFF.

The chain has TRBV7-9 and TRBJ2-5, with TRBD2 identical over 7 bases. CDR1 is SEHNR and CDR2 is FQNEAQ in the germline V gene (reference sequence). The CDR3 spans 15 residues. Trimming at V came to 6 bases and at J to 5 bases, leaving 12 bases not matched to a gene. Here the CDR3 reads CASRGLADEAETQYF. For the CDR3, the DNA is TGTGCCAGCAGGGGTCTAGCGGACGAGGCGGAGACCCAGTACTTC.

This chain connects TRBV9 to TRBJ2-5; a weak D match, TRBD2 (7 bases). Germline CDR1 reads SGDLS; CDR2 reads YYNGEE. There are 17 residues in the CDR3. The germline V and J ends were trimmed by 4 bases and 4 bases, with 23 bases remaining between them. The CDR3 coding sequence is TGTGCCAGCAGCCGGGGGGCTAGCGGAAGACTGGTAGAGACCCAGTACTTC. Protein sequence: CASSRGASGRLVETQYF.

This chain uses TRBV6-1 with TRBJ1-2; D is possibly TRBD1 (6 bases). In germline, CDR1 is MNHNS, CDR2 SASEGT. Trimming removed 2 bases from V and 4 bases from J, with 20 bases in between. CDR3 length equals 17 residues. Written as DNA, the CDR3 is TGTGCCAGCAGTGAAAACTGGGGGTCAGGGGTTGGCTATGGCTACACCTTC. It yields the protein CASSENWGSGVGYGYTF.

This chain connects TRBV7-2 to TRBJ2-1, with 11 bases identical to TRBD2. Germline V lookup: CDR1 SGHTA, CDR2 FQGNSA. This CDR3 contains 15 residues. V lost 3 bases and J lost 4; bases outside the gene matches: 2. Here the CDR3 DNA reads TGTGCCAGCAGCTTCGGGACTAGCGGATACAATGAGCAGTTCTTC. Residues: CASSFGTSGYNEQFF.

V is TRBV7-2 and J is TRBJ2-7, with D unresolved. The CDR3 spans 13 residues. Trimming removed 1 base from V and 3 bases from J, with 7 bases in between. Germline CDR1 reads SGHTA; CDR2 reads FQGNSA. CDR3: CASSLVASYEQYF. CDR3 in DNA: TGTGCCAGCAGCTTAGTTGCTAGCTACGAGCAGTACTTC.

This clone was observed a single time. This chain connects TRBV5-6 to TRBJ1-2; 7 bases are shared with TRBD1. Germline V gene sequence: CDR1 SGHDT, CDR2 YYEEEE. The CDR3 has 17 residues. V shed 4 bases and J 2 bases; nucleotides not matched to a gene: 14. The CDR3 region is CASSPSTGSIWNYGYTF. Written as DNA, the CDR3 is TGTGCCAGCAGCCCCTCGACAGGGAGCATATGGAACTATGGCTACACCTTC.

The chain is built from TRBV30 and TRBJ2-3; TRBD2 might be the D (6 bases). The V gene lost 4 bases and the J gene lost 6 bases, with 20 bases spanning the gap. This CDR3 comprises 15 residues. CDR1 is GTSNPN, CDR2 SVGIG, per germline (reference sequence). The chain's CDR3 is CAWTPGFTGGDTQYF. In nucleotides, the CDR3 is TGTGCCTGGACGCCGGGATTTACTGGGGGGGATACGCAGTATTTT.

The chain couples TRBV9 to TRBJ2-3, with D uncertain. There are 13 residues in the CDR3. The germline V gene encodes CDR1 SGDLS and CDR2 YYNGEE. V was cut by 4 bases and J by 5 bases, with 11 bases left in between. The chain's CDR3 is CASSLIEVDTQYF. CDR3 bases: TGTGCCAGCAGCCTAATAGAGGTAGATACGCAGTATTTT.

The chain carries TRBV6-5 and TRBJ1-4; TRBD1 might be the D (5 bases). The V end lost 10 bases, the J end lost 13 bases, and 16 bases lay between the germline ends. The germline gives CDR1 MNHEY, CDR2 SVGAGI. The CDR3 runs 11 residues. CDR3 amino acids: CATKKGYSLFF. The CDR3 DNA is TGTGCCACAAAAAAGGGGTACTCACTGTTTTTT.

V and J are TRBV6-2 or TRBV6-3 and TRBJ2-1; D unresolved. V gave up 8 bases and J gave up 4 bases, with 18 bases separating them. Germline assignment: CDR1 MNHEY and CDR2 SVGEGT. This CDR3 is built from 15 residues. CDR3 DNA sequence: TGTGCCAGCTGCCCCCAGCAGGTTAGGTACAATGAGCAGTTCTTC. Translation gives CASCPQQVRYNEQFF.

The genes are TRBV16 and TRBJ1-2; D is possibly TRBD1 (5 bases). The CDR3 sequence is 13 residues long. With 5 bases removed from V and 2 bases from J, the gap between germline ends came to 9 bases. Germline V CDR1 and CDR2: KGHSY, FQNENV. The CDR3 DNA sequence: TGTGCCAGCAGCGCCTCAGGGAACTATGGCTACACCTTC. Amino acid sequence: CASSASGNYGYTF.

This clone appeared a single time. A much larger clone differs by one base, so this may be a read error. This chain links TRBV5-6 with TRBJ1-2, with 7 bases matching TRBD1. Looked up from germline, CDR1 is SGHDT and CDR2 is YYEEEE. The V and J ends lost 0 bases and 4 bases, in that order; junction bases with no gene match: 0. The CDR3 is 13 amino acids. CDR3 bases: TGTGCCAGCAGCTTGGGGGACAGCTATGGCTACACCTTC. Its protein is CASSLGDSYGYTF.

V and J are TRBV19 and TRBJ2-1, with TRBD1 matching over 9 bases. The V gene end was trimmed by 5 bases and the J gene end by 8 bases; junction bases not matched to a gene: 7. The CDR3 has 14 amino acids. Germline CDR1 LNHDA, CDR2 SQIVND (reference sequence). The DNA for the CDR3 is TGTGCCAGTAGTGCCGGGACAGGGTGGTATGAGCAGTTCTTC. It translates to CASSAGTGWYEQFF.

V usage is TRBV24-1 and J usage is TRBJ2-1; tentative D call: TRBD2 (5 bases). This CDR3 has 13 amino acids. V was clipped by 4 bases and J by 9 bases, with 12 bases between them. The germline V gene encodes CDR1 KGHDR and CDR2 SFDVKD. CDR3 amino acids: CATSEPGNGEQFF. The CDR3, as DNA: TGTGCCACCAGTGAACCGGGGAATGGTGAGCAGTTCTTC.

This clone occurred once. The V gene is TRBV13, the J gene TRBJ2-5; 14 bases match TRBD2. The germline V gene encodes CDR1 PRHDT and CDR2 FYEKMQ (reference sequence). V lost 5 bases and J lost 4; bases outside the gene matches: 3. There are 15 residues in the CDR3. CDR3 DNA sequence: TGTGCCAGCAGCCCGGGACTAGCGGGAGTAGAGACCCAGTACTTC. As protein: CASSPGLAGVETQYF.